The rows below give T cell receptor beta chains drawn from one sample of a study of shared clonotypes between healthy human individuals. Some clones are missing from TCRdb's copy, which holds only in-frame ones; the method was immunoSEQ multiplex PCR. In the table there are more than 2 million clones, roughly 95% of which are singletons. What was sequenced was naive CD4+ T cells sorted from blood. The source of these receptors is a man aged 18 to 29 in good health. The CDR3 runs from the conserved cysteine through the conserved F or W. A D gene is named only where the DNA matches it firmly. Size is stated for part of the rows, as once, few or many counts, or as a class when the clone is expanded.

>once|TRBV7-9|TRBD1|TRBJ2-2
CASSDRPGTASTGELFF
TGTGCCAGCAGCGACCGGCCCGGGACAGCAAGCACCGGGGAGCTGTTTTTT
>.|TRBV7-9|.|TRBJ2-6
CASTPRAAKDSGANVLTF
TGTGCCAGCACTCCTCGGGCCGCTAAGGACTCTGGGGCCAACGTCCTGACTTTC
>.|TRBV5-1|.|TRBJ2-7
CASSLEGSISPYEQYF
TGCGCCAGCAGCTTGGAAGGTTCCATAAGTCCCTACGAGCAGTACTTC
>.|TRBV5-1|.|TRBJ2-3
CASNLQGARDTQYF
TGCGCCAGCAACCTACAGGGCGCGAGAGATACGCAGTATTTT
>.|TRBV7-2|TRBD2|TRBJ2-3
CASSSRTSGRATDTQYF
TGTGCCAGCAGCTCTAGGACTAGCGGGAGGGCCACAGATACGCAGTATTTT
>once|TRBV19|.|TRBJ2-2
CASSIRTGTMIGTGELFF
TGTGCCAGTAGTATACGGACAGGGACTATGATAGGCACCGGGGAGCTGTTTTTT
>.|TRBV5-1|.|TRBJ2-7
CASTWGRNTGYEQYF
TGCGCCAGCACTTGGGGGAGAAATACTGGGTACGAGCAGTACTTC
>.|TRBV2|.|TRBJ2-1
CASSEAGSRLYEQFF
TGTGCCAGCAGTGAAGCGGGCAGCCGATTATATGAGCAGTTCTTC
>.|TRBV7-9|.|TRBJ2-6
CASSRPSGPFSGANVLTF
TGTGCCAGCAGCCGCCCGAGCGGACCATTCTCTGGGGCCAACGTCCTGACTTTC
>.|TRBV5-1|.|TRBJ1-1
CASSLVGTQLGTEAFF
TGCGCCAGCAGCTTGGTAGGGACCCAATTAGGCACTGAAGCTTTCTTT
>.|TRBV9|.|TRBJ1-1
CASSVAPTGGTEAFF
TGTGCCAGCAGCGTAGCGCCGACAGGTGGGACTGAAGCTTTCTTT
>.|TRBV7-9|.|TRBJ1-2
CASSSRVGVNYGYTF
TGTGCCAGCAGCTCCCGGGTGGGGGTCAACTATGGCTACACCTTC
>.|TRBV7-9|TRBD1|TRBJ1-4
CASSLGTGIEKLFF
TGTGCCAGCAGCTTAGGGACAGGGATCGAAAAACTGTTTTTT
>.|TRBV10-3|.|TRBJ1-1
CAISEVGNTETFF
TGTGCCATCAGTGAGGTGGGGAACACTGAAACTTTCTTT
>.|TRBV7-2|.|TRBJ2-3
CASSERNKRTQYF
TGTGCCAGCAGCGAACGTAACAAGAGAACGCAGTATTTT
>.|TRBV29-1|.|TRBJ1-6
CSVEGPWEAMYNSPLHF
TGCAGCGTTGAGGGGCCATGGGAGGCCATGTATAATTCACCCCTCCACTTT
>.|TRBV7-2|.|TRBJ2-7
CASSKERTGRVYEQYF
TGTGCCAGCAGCAAAGAAAGGACAGGGAGGGTCTACGAGCAGTACTTC
>.|TRBV5-4|TRBD1|TRBJ2-1
CASSPGQGYNEQFF
TGTGCCAGCAGCCCGGGACAGGGATACAATGAGCAGTTCTTC
>.|TRBV19|TRBD2|TRBJ2-7
CASQSSGRTYEQYF
TGTGCCAGCCAGAGTAGCGGGAGAACCTACGAGCAGTACTTC
>.|TRBV11-3|TRBD2|TRBJ2-7
CASSVTSGGASYEQYF
TGTGCCAGCAGCGTGACTAGCGGGGGGGCCTCCTACGAGCAGTACTTC
>.|TRBV28|.|TRBJ2-6
CASSVTGTGANVLTF
TGTGCCAGCAGCGTGACAGGTACTGGGGCCAACGTCCTGACTTTC
>.|TRBV10-3|TRBD1|TRBJ2-7
CAISPGQGPTEQYF
TGTGCCATCAGCCCCGGACAGGGGCCTACAGAGCAGTACTTC
>.|TRBV13|.|TRBJ2-5
CASSLPLGRGGETQYF
TGTGCCAGCAGCTTGCCCCTCGGGCGGGGCGGTGAGACCCAGTACTTC
>.|TRBV5-6|TRBD1|TRBJ1-3
CASSLWDRLYSGNTIYF
TGTGCCAGCAGCTTGTGGGACAGGCTTTACTCTGGAAACACCATATATTTT
>.|TRBV19|TRBD1|TRBJ2-7
CASSNRDRGPYEQYF
TGTGCCAGTAGCAACCGGGACAGGGGACCGTACGAGCAGTACTTC
>.|TRBV5-1|TRBD1|TRBJ2-5
CASSPYGQGQYF
TGCGCCAGCAGCCCCTATGGACAGGGCCAGTACTTC
>.|TRBV6-7|TRBD2|TRBJ2-7
CASSYLAGTNFYEQYF
TGTGCCAGCAGTTACTTGGCCGGGACTAATTTCTACGAGCAGTACTTC
>.|TRBV6-6|.|TRBJ2-3
CASRPGRIYTDTQYF
TGTGCCAGCAGGCCCGGACGGATCTACACAGATACGCAGTATTTT
>once|TRBV5-1|.|TRBJ2-2
CASSLDTKGTGELFF
TGCGCCAGCAGCTTGGACACCAAGGGCACCGGGGAGCTGTTTTTT
>.|TRBV28|TRBD1|TRBJ1-2
CASSSPGTGSYGYTF
TGTGCCAGCAGTTCCCCCGGGACAGGGAGTTATGGCTACACCTTC
>.|TRBV6-5|.|TRBJ1-3
CASIPRVGNTIYF
TGTGCCAGCATCCCCAGGGTTGGAAACACCATATATTTT
>.|TRBV12-2|.|TRBJ2-7
CASRLHRVSYEQYF
TGTGCAAGTCGCCTCCACAGGGTATCCTACGAGCAGTACTTC
>.|TRBV6-1|.|TRBJ1-2
CASSEAWVNYGYTF
TGTGCCAGCAGTGAAGCTTGGGTGAACTATGGCTACACCTTC
>.|TRBV6-5|TRBD2|TRBJ2-7
CASKRAGGQPYEQYF
TGTGCCAGCAAAAGGGCGGGAGGGCAACCCTACGAGCAGTACTTC
>.|TRBV18|TRBD1|TRBJ2-7
CASSPRTGEQYF
TGTGCCAGCTCACCGAGGACAGGCGAGCAGTACTTC
>.|TRBV27|.|TRBJ2-7
CASSYTRRVGEQYF
TGTGCCAGCAGCTATACCCGACGGGTAGGAGAGCAGTACTTC
>once|TRBV10-3|TRBD1|TRBJ1-1
CAKRQGASTEAFF
TGTGCCAAAAGACAGGGGGCGAGCACTGAAGCTTTCTTT
>.|TRBV4-1|.|TRBJ1-2
CASSRPSGVYGYTF
TGCGCCAGCAGCCGCCCGTCGGGGGTTTATGGCTACACCTTC
>.|TRBV30|TRBD1|TRBJ2-7
CAWSGSGTGEYEQYF
TGTGCCTGGAGCGGCTCCGGGACAGGGGAGTACGAGCAGTACTTC
>.|TRBV19|.|TRBJ2-2
CASSSSVSGELFF
TGTGCCAGTAGTTCATCGGTGTCCGGGGAGCTGTTTTTT
>.|TRBV7-2|.|TRBJ2-1
CASSLVWRTYNEQFF
TGTGCCAGCAGCTTAGTGTGGCGGACCTACAATGAGCAGTTCTTC
>once|TRBV28|TRBD2|TRBJ2-3
CASSLGLAGGPDLLKSTDTQYF
TGTGCCAGCAGTTTAGGGCTAGCGGGGGGCCCCGACCTTCTTAAAAGCACAGATACGCAGTATTTT
>.|TRBV30|TRBD1|TRBJ1-5
CAWSASQTGLPQHF
TGTGCCTGGAGTGCTTCCCAGACAGGGCTGCCCCAGCATTTT